Listed below are T cell receptor beta chains from one sample, sequenced in a study of T cell changes during pregnancy in multiple sclerosis. Sequencing was performed with immunoSEQ multiplex PCR; in TCRdb, only in-frame clones are kept and a portion is missing. Counted here are 75,000 to 90,000 clones, roughly nine tenths occurring once; the ten biggest clones make up around 3.3%. The starting material was PBMCs, obtained in the first trimester of pregnancy. The receptor set was obtained from a female donor in good health, serving as a control in a pregnancy study. Some clones in this sample may be carry-over from other donors' samples. Both conserved end residues are part of each CDR3. A D gene is named only where the DNA matches it firmly. Size is omitted from some rows. Given values are once, few, many or a class for expanded clones.

cdr3_length	d_call	clone_size	v_call	j_call	cdr3_aa	cdr3_nt
16	-	once	TRBV4-1	TRBJ2-2	CASSQDIARQTGELFF	TGCGCCAGCAGCCAAGATATCGCTAGACAGACCGGGGAGCTGTTTTTT
14	-	-	TRBV4-1	TRBJ1-5	CASSRIRGNQPQHF	TGCGCCAGCAGCCGGATTAGGGGGAATCAGCCCCAGCATTTT
16	-	-	TRBV12-2	TRBJ2-4	CASRLERDLAKNIQYF	TGTGCAAGTCGCTTAGAGAGAGATCTAGCCAAAAACATTCAGTACTTC
16	TRBD1	-	TRBV7-9	TRBJ1-6	CASSKSDRAYNSPLHF	TGTGCCAGCAGTAAGTCGGACAGGGCCTATAATTCACCCCTCCACTTT
14	TRBD1	-	TRBV28	TRBJ1-1	CASSTDRGNTEAFF	TGTGCCAGCAGCACTGACAGGGGGAACACTGAAGCTTTCTTT
13	TRBD2	-	TRBV7-7	TRBJ2-1	CASSLLREDEQFF	TGTGCTAGCAGCTTACTCCGGGAGGATGAGCAGTTCTTC
13	-	-	TRBV29-1	TRBJ2-7	CSIELANPYEQYF	TGCAGCATTGAACTAGCCAACCCCTACGAGCAGTACTTC
12	TRBD1	-	TRBV28	TRBJ1-2	CAIQQGDYGYTF	TGTGCCATACAACAGGGGGACTATGGCTACACCTTC
14	-	-	TRBV15	TRBJ1-1	CATNNRASRGEAFF	TGTGCCACCAACAACCGGGCCTCCCGGGGTGAAGCTTTCTTT
14	-	-	TRBV13	TRBJ2-1	CASSPAVSYNEQFF	TGTGCCAGCAGCCCCGCGGTATCCTACAATGAGCAGTTCTTC
12	-	-	TRBV28	TRBJ1-2	CASSLGSYGYTF	TGTGCCAGCAGCCTTGGGAGTTATGGCTACACCTTC
13	TRBD1	-	TRBV27	TRBJ1-1	CASSWGQVTEAFF	TGTGCCAGCAGTTGGGGACAGGTTACTGAAGCTTTCTTT
13	-	many	TRBV27	TRBJ1-5	CASGDGGNQPQHF	TGTGCCAGCGGGGACGGAGGGAATCAGCCCCAGCATTTT
16	-	-	TRBV27	TRBJ2-3	CASSLLGGATADTQYF	TGTGCCAGCAGTCTCCTGGGGGGGGCCACCGCAGATACGCAGTATTTT
14	TRBD1	-	TRBV10-1	TRBJ1-1	CASSLTGVTTEAFF	TGCGCCAGCAGTTTGACAGGGGTTACCACTGAAGCTTTCTTT
15	-	-	TRBV21-1	TRBJ1-2	CASSKAQTGDYGYTF	TGTGCCAGCAGCAAAGCACAGACAGGGGATTATGGCTACACCTTC
16	-	-	TRBV21-1	TRBJ2-1	CASSKTSGGSYNEQFF	TGTGCCAGCAGCAAGACTAGCGGGGGGTCCTACAATGAGCAGTTCTTC
13	-	-	TRBV5-1	TRBJ2-3	CASSREITDTQYF	TGCGCCAGCAGCCGGGAGATCACAGATACGCAGTATTTT
16	-	-	TRBV5-4	TRBJ2-2	CASSLGGQTNTGELFF	TGTGCCAGCAGCTTGGGAGGGCAGACGAACACCGGGGAGCTGTTTTTT
14	-	-	TRBV4-1	TRBJ1-1	CASSQADSETEAFF	TGCGCCAGCAGCCAGGCGGACAGCGAGACTGAAGCTTTCTTT
13	TRBD1	-	TRBV5-1	TRBJ1-2	CASSLETGGGYTF	TGCGCCAGCAGCTTGGAGACAGGGGGTGGCTACACCTTC
13	TRBD1	-	TRBV28	TRBJ1-1	CASSNRGLTEAFF	TGTGCCAGCAGCAACAGGGGCTTGACTGAAGCTTTCTTT
13	-	-	TRBV2	TRBJ2-2	CASSEGYTGELFF	TGTGCCAGCAGCGAGGGTTACACCGGGGAGCTGTTTTTT
15	TRBD1	-	TRBV28	TRBJ1-2	CAGSNGTGGSYGYTF	TGTGCCGGATCGAACGGGACAGGGGGTAGCTATGGCTACACCTTC
15	TRBD2	-	TRBV27	TRBJ2-1	CASSQLTSGSPEQFF	TGTGCCAGCAGTCAATTGACTAGCGGGAGCCCTGAGCAGTTCTTC
14	TRBD1	-	TRBV5-4	TRBJ1-6	CATKPGQDNSPLHF	TGTGCCACCAAACCGGGACAGGATAATTCACCCCTCCACTTT
15	TRBD2	few	TRBV9	TRBJ2-1	CASTLSGRAYNEQFF	TGTGCCAGCACCCTTAGCGGGAGGGCCTACAATGAGCAGTTCTTC
13	-	-	TRBV5-5	TRBJ1-2	CASSLTQNYGYTF	TGTGCCAGCAGCTTGACACAAAACTATGGCTACACCTTC
16	-	-	TRBV5-6	TRBJ1-4	CASSLAAGSPNEKLFF	TGTGCCAGCAGCTTGGCCGCCGGGAGCCCTAATGAAAAACTGTTTTTT
12	-	-	TRBV28	TRBJ1-2	CASSLENYGYTF	TGTGCCAGCAGTTTAGAGAACTATGGCTACACCTTC
13	TRBD1	-	TRBV5-4	TRBJ1-4	CASRSGQGEKLFF	TGTGCCAGCAGATCGGGACAGGGTGAAAAACTGTTTTTT
16	TRBD2	-	TRBV19	TRBJ2-1	CASSFRTSGGENEQFF	TGTGCCAGTAGTTTCCGGACTAGCGGGGGAGAAAATGAGCAGTTCTTC
15	TRBD1	-	TRBV14	TRBJ1-4	CASSQQGALREKLFF	TGTGCCAGCAGCCAACAGGGGGCTCTCAGGGAAAAACTGTTTTTT
13	TRBD1	once	TRBV7-9	TRBJ2-7	CASSRETGDEQYF	TGTGCCAGCAGCCGAGAGACAGGGGACGAGCAGTACTTC
15	-	-	TRBV28	TRBJ1-4	CASSFFSGLGEKLFF	TGTGCCAGCAGTTTTTTCAGCGGTTTGGGGGAAAAACTGTTTTTT
15	TRBD2	-	TRBV11-2	TRBJ2-1	CASSPWTSVADEQFF	TGTGCCAGCAGCCCCTGGACTAGCGTGGCCGATGAGCAGTTCTTC
17	TRBD2	-	TRBV2	TRBJ2-3	CASSAGLAVSSTDTQYF	TGTGCCAGCAGCGCGGGACTAGCGGTGTCTAGCACAGATACGCAGTATTTT
16	-	-	TRBV7-2	TRBJ1-2	CASSLGLVDASYGYTF	TGTGCCAGCAGCTTAGGGCTCGTGGATGCTAGCTATGGCTACACCTTC
20	TRBD1	-	TRBV5-1	TRBJ2-6	CASSLETPGQVVSGANVLTF	TGCGCCAGCAGCCTGGAAACTCCGGGACAGGTAGTCTCTGGGGCCAACGTCCTGACTTTC
16	TRBD1	-	TRBV4-1	TRBJ1-3	CASSYKTSGQGGTIYF	TGCGCCAGCAGCTATAAAACTTCGGGACAGGGCGGAACCATATATTTT
13	-	many	TRBV4-2	TRBJ2-1	CASSPRRDNEQFF	TGTGCCAGCAGCCCTAGGAGAGACAATGAGCAGTTCTTC
13	TRBD2	-	TRBV7-2	TRBJ2-1	CASSLGLNNEQFF	TGTGCCAGCAGCTTGGGACTAAACAATGAGCAGTTCTTC
13	-	-	TRBV28	TRBJ2-5	CASSLFSLETQYF	TGTGCCAGCAGTTTATTTAGCTTGGAGACCCAGTACTTC
15	-	few	TRBV15	TRBJ1-5	CAIRRGGLGNQPQHF	TGTGCCATCCGGCGGGGAGGGTTGGGCAATCAGCCCCAGCATTTT
15	TRBD2	-	TRBV4-2	TRBJ2-1	CASSRGTSNDNEQFF	TGTGCCAGCAGCCGAGGGACTAGTAACGACAATGAGCAGTTCTTC
15	-	-	TRBV7-2	TRBJ2-7	CASSLSSGDPYEQYF	TGTGCCAGCAGTCTTAGCTCAGGGGACCCCTACGAGCAGTACTTC
17	TRBD2	-	TRBV27	TRBJ2-1	CASSFGLGAGGQNEQFF	TGTGCCAGCAGTTTTGGGCTGGGCGCGGGGGGGCAGAATGAGCAGTTCTTC
13	-	-	TRBV5-1	TRBJ1-2	CASSSDWFYGYTF	TGCGCCAGCAGCTCGGACTGGTTCTATGGCTACACCTTC
13	TRBD1	-	TRBV11-2	TRBJ1-2	CASSEDRAYGYTF	TGTGCCAGCAGCGAAGACAGGGCCTATGGCTACACCTTC
15	TRBD1	-	TRBV7-2	TRBJ1-2	CASSIRTGPNYGYTF	TGTGCCAGCAGCATCCGGACAGGACCTAACTATGGCTACACCTTC
18	-	-	TRBV4-2	TRBJ1-5	CASSSDPESERGNQPQHF	TGTGCCAGCAGCTCAGATCCCGAATCCGAGCGGGGCAATCAGCCCCAGCATTTT
15	TRBD1	-	TRBV5-1	TRBJ2-5	CASSSTGKGRETQYF	TGCGCCAGCAGCTCGACAGGGAAGGGACGGGAGACCCAGTACTTC
17	TRBD1	-	TRBV4-1	TRBJ1-3	CASSHTRARDRGNTIYF	TGCGCCAGCAGCCACACTCGAGCCCGGGACAGGGGGAACACCATATATTTT
13	TRBD2	-	TRBV23-1	TRBJ2-2	CARSGTNTGELFF	TGCGCCAGGAGCGGGACGAACACCGGGGAGCTGTTTTTT
12	-	-	TRBV19	TRBJ2-7	CASSQGMREQYF	TGTGCCAGTAGCCAGGGAATGAGGGAGCAGTACTTC
14	-	once	TRBV9	TRBJ2-7	CASSPRDIHYEQYF	TGTGCCAGCAGCCCCCGGGACATCCACTACGAGCAGTACTTC
12	-	-	TRBV19	TRBJ2-7	CASSRGYGEQYF	TGTGCCAGTAGTCGGGGATACGGCGAGCAGTACTTC